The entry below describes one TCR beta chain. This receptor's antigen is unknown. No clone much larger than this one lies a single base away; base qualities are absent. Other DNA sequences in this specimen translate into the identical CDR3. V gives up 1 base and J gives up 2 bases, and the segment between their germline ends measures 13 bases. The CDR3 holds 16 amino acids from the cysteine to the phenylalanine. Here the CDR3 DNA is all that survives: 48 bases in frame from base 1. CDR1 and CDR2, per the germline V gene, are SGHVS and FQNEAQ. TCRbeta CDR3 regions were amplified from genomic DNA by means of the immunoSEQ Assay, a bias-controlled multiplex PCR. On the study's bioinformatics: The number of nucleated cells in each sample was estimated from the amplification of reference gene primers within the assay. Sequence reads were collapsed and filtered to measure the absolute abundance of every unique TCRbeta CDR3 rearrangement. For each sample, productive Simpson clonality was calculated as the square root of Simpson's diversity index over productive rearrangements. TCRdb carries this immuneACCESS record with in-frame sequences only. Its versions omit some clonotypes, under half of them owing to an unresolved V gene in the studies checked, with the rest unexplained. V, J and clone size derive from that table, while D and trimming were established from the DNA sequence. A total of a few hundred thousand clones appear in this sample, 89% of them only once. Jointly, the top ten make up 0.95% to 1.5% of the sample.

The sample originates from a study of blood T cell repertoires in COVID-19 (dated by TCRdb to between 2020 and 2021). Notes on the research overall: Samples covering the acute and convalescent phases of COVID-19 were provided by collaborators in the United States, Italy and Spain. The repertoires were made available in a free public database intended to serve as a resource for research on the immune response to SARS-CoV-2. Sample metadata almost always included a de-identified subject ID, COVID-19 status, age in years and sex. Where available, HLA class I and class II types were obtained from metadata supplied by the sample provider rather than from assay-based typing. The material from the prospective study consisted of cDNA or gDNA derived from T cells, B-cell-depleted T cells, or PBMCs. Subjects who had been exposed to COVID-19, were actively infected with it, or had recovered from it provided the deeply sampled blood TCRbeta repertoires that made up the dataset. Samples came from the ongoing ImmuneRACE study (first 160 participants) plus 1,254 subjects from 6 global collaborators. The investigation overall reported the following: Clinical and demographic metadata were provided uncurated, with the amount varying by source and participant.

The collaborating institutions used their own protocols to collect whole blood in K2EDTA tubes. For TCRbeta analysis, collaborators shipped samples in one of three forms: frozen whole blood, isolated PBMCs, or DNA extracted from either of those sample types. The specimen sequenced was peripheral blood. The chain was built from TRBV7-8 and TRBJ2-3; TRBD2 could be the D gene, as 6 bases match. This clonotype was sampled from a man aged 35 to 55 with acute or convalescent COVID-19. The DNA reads TGTGCCAGCAGCTTAGTCGCGGGACTTAACACAGATACGCAGTATTTT. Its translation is CASSLVAGLNTDTQYF.